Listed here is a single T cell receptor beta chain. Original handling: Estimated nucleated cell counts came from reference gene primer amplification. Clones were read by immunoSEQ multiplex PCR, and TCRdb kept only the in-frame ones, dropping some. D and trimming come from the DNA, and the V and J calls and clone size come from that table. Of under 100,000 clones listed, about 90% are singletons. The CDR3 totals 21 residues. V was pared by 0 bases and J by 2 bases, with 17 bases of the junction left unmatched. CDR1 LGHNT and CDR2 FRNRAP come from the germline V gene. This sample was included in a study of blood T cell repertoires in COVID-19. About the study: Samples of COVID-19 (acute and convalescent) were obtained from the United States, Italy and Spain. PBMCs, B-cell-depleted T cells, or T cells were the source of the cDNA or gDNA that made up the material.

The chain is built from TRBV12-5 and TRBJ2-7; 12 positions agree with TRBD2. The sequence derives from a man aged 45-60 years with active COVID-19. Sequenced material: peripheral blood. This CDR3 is CASGLVQGGMRLAGVAYEQYF. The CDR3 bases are TGTGCTAGTGGTTTGGTACAGGGGGGAATGAGACTAGCGGGAGTAGCCTACGAGCAGTACTTC.